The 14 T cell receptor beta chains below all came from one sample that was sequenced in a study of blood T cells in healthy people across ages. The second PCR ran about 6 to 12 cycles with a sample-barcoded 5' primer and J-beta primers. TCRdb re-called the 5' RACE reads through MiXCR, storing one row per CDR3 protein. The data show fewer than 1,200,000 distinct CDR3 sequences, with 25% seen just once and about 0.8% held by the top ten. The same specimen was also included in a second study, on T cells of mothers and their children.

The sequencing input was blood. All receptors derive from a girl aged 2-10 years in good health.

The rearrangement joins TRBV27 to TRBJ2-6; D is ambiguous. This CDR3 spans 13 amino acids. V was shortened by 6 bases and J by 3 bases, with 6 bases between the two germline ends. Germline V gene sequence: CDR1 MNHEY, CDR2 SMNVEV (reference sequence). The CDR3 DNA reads TGTGCCAGCAGGGTGGTTGGGGCCAACGTCCTGACTTTC. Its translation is CASRVVGANVLTF.

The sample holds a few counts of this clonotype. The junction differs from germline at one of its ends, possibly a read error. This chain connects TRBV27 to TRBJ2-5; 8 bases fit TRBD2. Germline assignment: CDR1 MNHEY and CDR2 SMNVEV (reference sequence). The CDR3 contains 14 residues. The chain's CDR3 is CASSLGEAGAPEFF. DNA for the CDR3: TGTGCCAGCAGTTTAGGGGAAGCGGGGGCCCCTGAGTTCTTC.

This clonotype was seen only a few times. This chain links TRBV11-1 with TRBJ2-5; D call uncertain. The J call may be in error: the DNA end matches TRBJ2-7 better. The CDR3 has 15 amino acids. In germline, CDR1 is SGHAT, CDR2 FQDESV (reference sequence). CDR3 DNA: TGTGCCAGCAGTCCCGGGTCTTCGGTCTCCTACGAGCAGTACTTC. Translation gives CASSPGSSVSYEQYF.

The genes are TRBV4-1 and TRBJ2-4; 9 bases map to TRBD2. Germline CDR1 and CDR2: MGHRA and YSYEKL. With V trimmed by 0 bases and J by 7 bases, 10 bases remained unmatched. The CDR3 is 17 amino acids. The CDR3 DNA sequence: TGCGCCAGCAGCCAAGAATTAGGTAGCGGGAGATTCAACATTCAGTACTTC. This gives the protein CASSQELGSGRFNIQYF.

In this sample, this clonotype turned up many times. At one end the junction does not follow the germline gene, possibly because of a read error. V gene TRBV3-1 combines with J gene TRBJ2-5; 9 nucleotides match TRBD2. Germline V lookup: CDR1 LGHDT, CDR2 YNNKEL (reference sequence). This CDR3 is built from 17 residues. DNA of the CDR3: TGTGCCAGCAGCCAAGTTACTAGCGGGTATAGCCAAGAGACTCAGTACTTC. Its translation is CASSQVTSGYSQETQYF.

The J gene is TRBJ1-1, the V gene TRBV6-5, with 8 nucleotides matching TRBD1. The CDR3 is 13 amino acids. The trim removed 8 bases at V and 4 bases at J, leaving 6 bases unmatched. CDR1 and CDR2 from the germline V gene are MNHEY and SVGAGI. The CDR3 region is CASYPTGGTEAFF. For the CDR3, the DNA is TGTGCCAGCTATCCCACAGGGGGCACTGAAGCTTTCTTT.

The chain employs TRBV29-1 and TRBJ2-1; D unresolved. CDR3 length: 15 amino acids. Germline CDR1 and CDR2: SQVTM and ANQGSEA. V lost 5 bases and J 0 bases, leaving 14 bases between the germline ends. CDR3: CSVYERAPSYNEQFF. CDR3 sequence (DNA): TGCAGCGTTTATGAGCGTGCCCCCTCCTACAATGAGCAGTTCTTC.

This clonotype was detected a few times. The chain's CDR3 is CASSYIGQGKDGYTF. The CDR3 nucleotides are TGTGCCAGCAGTTACATCGGACAGGGGAAGGATGGCTACACCTTC. The gene calls are TRBV6-6 and TRBJ1-2; 9 bases line up with TRBD1. Germline CDR1 and CDR2: MNHNY and SVGAGI (reference sequence). This CDR3 has 15 amino acids. With V trimmed by 2 bases and J by 6 bases, 7 bases remained unmatched.

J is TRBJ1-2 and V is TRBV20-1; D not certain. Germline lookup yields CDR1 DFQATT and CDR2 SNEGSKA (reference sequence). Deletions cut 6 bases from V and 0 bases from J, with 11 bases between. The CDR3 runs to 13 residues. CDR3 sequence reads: CSARRRSNYGYTF. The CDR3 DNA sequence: TGCAGTGCACGTCGACGGTCTAACTATGGCTACACCTTC.

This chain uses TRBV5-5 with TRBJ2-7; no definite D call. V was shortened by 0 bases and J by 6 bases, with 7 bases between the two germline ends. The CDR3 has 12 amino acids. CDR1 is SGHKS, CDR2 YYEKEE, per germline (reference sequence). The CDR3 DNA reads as TGTGCCAGCAGCTTGGGTCACGTCGAGCAGTACTTC. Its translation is CASSLGHVEQYF.

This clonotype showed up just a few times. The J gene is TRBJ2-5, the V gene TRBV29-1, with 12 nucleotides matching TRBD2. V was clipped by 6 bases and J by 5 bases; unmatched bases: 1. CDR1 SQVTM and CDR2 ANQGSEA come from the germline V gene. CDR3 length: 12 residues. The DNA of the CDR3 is TGCAGCGTCGGGACTAGCGGGGAGACCCAGTACTTC. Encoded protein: CSVGTSGETQYF.

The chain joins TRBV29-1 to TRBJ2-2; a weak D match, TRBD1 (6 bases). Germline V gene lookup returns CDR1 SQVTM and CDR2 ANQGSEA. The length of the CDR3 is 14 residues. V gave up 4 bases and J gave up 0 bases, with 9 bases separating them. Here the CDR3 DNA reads TGCAGCGTTGCCGGGACACCGAACACCGGGGAGCTGTTTTTT. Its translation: CSVAGTPNTGELFF.

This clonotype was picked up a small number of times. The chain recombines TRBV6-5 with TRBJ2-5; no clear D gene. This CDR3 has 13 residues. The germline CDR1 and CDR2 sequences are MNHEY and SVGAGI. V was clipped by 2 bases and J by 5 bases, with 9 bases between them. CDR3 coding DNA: TGTGCCAGCAGTTACATTATCGGGGAGACCCAGTACTTC. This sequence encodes CASSYIIGETQYF.

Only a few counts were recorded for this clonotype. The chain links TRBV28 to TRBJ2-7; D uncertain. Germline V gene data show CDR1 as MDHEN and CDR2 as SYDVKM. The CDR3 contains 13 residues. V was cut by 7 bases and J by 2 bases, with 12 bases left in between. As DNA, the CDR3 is TGTGCCAGCACCATCGATAGGGCCTACGAGCAGTACTTC. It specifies CASTIDRAYEQYF.